One and the same sample provided the 29 T cell receptor beta chains below, sequenced in a study of blood T cell repertoires in COVID-19. The assay was immunoSEQ multiplex PCR, and TCRdb's table has in-frame clones only and misses some. Of about 180,000 clones detected, roughly 85% appear once; the ten largest clones hold 5% to 8%. The sequencing input was PBMCs or T cells enriched from blood (not recorded which). The receptor source for this set is a man aged 35 to 55 who had recovered from COVID-19.

The gene calls are TRBV5-1 and TRBJ2-2; no definite D call. V lost 5 bases and J 4 bases, leaving 12 bases between the germline ends. Germline values: CDR1 SGHRS, CDR2 YFSETQ. The CDR3 length is 14 residues. The chain's CDR3 is CASRLSTATGELFF. The CDR3 DNA reads as TGCGCCAGCAGATTGTCAACAGCCACCGGGGAGCTGTTTTTT.

The rearrangement joins TRBV11-2 to TRBJ1-1; weak D call: TRBD1 (5 bases). The CDR3 consists of 14 residues. Trimming removed 5 bases from V and 10 bases from J, with 20 bases in between. Germline V gene data show CDR1 as SGHAT and CDR2 as FQNNGV. CDR3: CASSPRGGYLAAFF. The CDR3 nucleotides read TGTGCCAGCAGCCCCCGCGGGGGGTACTTAGCAGCTTTCTTT.

This sequence joins TRBV27 and TRBJ1-3, with 7 bases identical to TRBD1. The CDR3 sequence is 20 residues long. CDR1 and CDR2 (germline): MNHEY, SMNVEV (reference sequence). V lost 5 bases and J lost 0; bases outside the gene matches: 19. CDR3 protein: CASSPRVERTGTVSGNTIYF. CDR3 DNA: TGTGCCAGCAGTCCTCGCGTGGAGAGGACAGGCACGGTCTCTGGAAACACCATATATTTT.

The V and J genes are TRBV15 and TRBJ2-1; tentatively, D is TRBD2 (6 bases). V was pared by 1 base and J by 5 bases, with 12 bases between. Germline-derived CDR1 and CDR2 are LNHNV and YYDKDF (reference sequence). The CDR3 is made up of 15 amino acids. The CDR3 spells CATSRVAEPNNEQFF. CDR3 DNA: TGTGCCACCAGCAGAGTAGCGGAGCCCAACAATGAGCAGTTCTTC.

This chain connects TRBV30 to TRBJ2-1; D possibly corresponds to TRBD2 (6 bases). The V end lost 0 bases, the J end lost 7 bases, and 13 bases lay between the germline ends. Germline CDR1 is GTSNPN and CDR2 is SVGIG (reference sequence). CDR3 size: 14 residues. The CDR3 reads CAWSVRRGGNEQFF. The CDR3 nucleotides read TGTGCCTGGAGTGTGAGGAGGGGCGGGAATGAGCAGTTCTTC.

The gene calls are TRBV7-6 and TRBJ2-7, with 7 bases fitting TRBD2. Germline V gene data show CDR1 as SGHVS and CDR2 as FNYEAQ. The CDR3 has 14 amino acids. With V trimmed by 0 bases and J by 5 bases, 4 bases remained unmatched. The CDR3 is CASSLAGGRNEQYF. Written as DNA, the CDR3 is TGTGCCAGCAGCTTAGCGGGAGGGAGGAACGAGCAGTACTTC.

The chain has TRBV2 and TRBJ2-5; D perhaps matches TRBD1 (6 bases). CDR3 length: 15 amino acids. CDR1 is SNHLY, CDR2 FYNNEI, per germline. The ends were cut back, 4 bases at V and 2 bases at J, with 14 bases in the middle. The CDR3 sequence: CASSVRAGEQETQYF. The CDR3 DNA follows: TGTGCCAGCAGTGTACGGGCAGGGGAACAAGAGACCCAGTACTTC.

The V and J genes are TRBV18 and TRBJ1-1; 9 bases align to TRBD1. The CDR3 sequence is 17 residues long. V shed 4 bases and J 6 bases; nucleotides not matched to a gene: 15. Germline V gene data show CDR1 as KGHSH and CDR2 as LQKENI. The CDR3 sequence: CASSLYRDREFSSEAFF. CDR3 in DNA: TGTGCCAGCTCACTTTACCGGGACAGGGAGTTTAGCTCTGAAGCTTTCTTT.

The rearrangement uses TRBV5-1 and TRBJ2-7; no clear D gene. The CDR3 length is 11 residues. Germline V gene lookup returns CDR1 SGHRS and CDR2 YFSETQ. Deletions cut 3 bases from V and 2 bases from J, with 3 bases between. CDR3 nucleotide sequence: TGCGCCAGCAGCTCTCCCTACGAGCAGTACTTC. Its protein product is CASSSPYEQYF. Using reference TRBV5-1 and TRBJ2-7 for the parts outside the CDR3, the full variable domain is KAGVTQTPRYLIKTRGQQVTLSCSPISGHRSVSWYQQTPGQGLQFLFEYFSETQRNKGNFPGRFSGRQFSNSRSEMNVSTLELGDSALYLCASSSPYEQYFGPGTRLTVT.

The chain links TRBV5-1 to TRBJ1-2; D ambiguous. Trimming left V 5 bases short and J 4 bases short, with 9 bases between. Germline V gene lookup returns CDR1 SGHRS and CDR2 YFSETQ. The CDR3 has 12 residues. In DNA, the CDR3 is TGCGCCAGCAGAGCGGATTCCTATGGCTACACCTTC. This encodes CASRADSYGYTF.

The genes are TRBV18 and TRBJ1-3; 7 nucleotides agree with TRBD1. The germline V gene has CDR1 KGHSH and CDR2 LQKENI. CDR3 size: 18 residues. The V gene end was trimmed by 1 base and the J gene end by 0 bases; junction bases not matched to a gene: 9. The CDR3 reads CASSPREARGFSGNTIYF. The CDR3 DNA reads as TGTGCCAGCTCACCACGGGAGGCCAGGGGGTTCTCTGGAAACACCATATATTTT.

The chain employs TRBV12-1 and TRBJ1-5; no check of the table's D call, TRBD1, against the DNA was made. TRBV12-1 is a pseudogene. This CDR3 spans 16 amino acids. The CDR3: CASSTGRKTGVQPQHF. The CDR3 coding sequence is TGTGCCAGCAGCACTGGGAGGAAGACAGGGGTTCAGCCCCAGCATTTT.

The chain has TRBV19 and TRBJ2-1, with 10 bases lining up with TRBD2. V shed 3 bases, J shed 11 bases, and the junction held 10 bases outside the gene matches. CDR1 LNHDA and CDR2 SQIVND come from the germline V gene (reference sequence). The CDR3 contains 15 residues. The CDR3 bases are TGTGCCAGTAGTATTGGACTAGCGGAGACCCGGAAGCAGTTCTTC. Translation: CASSIGLAETRKQFF.

The V and J genes are TRBV7-9 and TRBJ1-1; maybe TRBD1 (6 bases). Between the trimmed V and J ends, which lost 1 base and 3 bases, there was a span of 9 bases. The CDR3 consists of 14 residues. The germline V gene has CDR1 SEHNR and CDR2 FQNEAQ (reference sequence). The DNA for the CDR3 is TGTGCCAGCAGCTTAGGTGGACAGCACACTGAAGCTTTCTTT. Encoded protein: CASSLGGQHTEAFF.

The chain recombines TRBV9 with TRBJ1-2; D uncertain. The V and J ends lost 0 bases and 5 bases respectively, with 11 bases between them. This CDR3 is 14 amino acids long. Germline loops: CDR1 SGDLS, CDR2 YYNGEE. CDR3 coding DNA: TGTGCCAGCAGCGTAGGAACTGGGCCATATGGCTACACCTTC. This codes for CASSVGTGPYGYTF.

The chain recombines TRBV7-3 with TRBJ2-3; 7 bases agree with TRBD2. The germline V gene encodes CDR1 SGHTA and CDR2 FQGTGA. Trimming took 5 bases from V and 0 from J; bases not matched to a gene: 8. This CDR3 has 16 residues. CDR3 coding DNA: TGTGCCAGCAGCCTAGAACTAGCGCCTAGCACAGATACGCAGTATTTT. This encodes CASSLELAPSTDTQYF. Supplemented by reference TRBV7-3 and TRBJ2-3, the full variable domain reads GAGVSQTPSNKVTEKGKYVELRCDPISGHTALYWYRQSLGQGPEFLIYFQGTGAADDSGLPNDRFFAVRPEGSVSTLKIQRTERGDSAVYLCASSLELAPSTDTQYFGPGTRLTVL.

J is TRBJ2-2 and V is TRBV10-2; possible D gene TRBD2, 6 bases. Germline V CDR1 and CDR2: WSHSY, SAAADI. Trimming removed 4 bases at V and 7 bases at J, with 16 bases between. This CDR3 contains 15 residues. CDR3 DNA: TGCGCCAGCAGTGGGGGACTTATGGGGTACGGGGAGCTGTTTTTT. This translates into CASSGGLMGYGELFF.

The CDR3 bases are TGTGCCAGCAGCCCCCTGACTAGTACGGTTGAGCAGTTCTTC. It translates to CASSPLTSTVEQFF. The chain joins TRBV7-2 to TRBJ2-1; possibly TRBD2 for D (6 bases). The CDR3 loop spans 14 amino acids. Trimming removed 5 bases from V and 9 bases from J, with 17 bases in between. Germline-derived CDR1 and CDR2 are SGHTA and FQGNSA.

The genes are TRBV6-1 and TRBJ1-4; maybe TRBD1 (5 bases). Trimming took off 2 bases at V and 7 bases at J, with 5 bases between the two ends. The CDR3 is 12 residues long. Germline assignment: CDR1 MNHNS and CDR2 SASEGT. CDR3 coding DNA: TGTGCCAGCAGTGAAAGGGGTGAAAAACTGTTTTTT. Its translation: CASSERGEKLFF.

V usage is TRBV19 and J usage is TRBJ2-5; 11 positions match TRBD2. This CDR3 contains 16 residues. V was pared by 6 bases and J by 2 bases, with 8 bases of the junction left unmatched. Germline V gives CDR1 LNHDA, CDR2 SQIVND (reference sequence). The CDR3 is CASSITSGSIQETQYF. In DNA form, the CDR3 reads TGTGCCAGTAGCATAACTAGCGGGAGTATACAAGAGACCCAGTACTTC.

V is TRBV5-1 and J is TRBJ2-3; weak D call: TRBD2 (7 bases). V was cut by 4 bases and J by 2 bases, with 11 bases left in between. Germline V lookup: CDR1 SGHRS, CDR2 YFSETQ. The CDR3 has 14 residues. CDR3 sequence (DNA): TGCGCCAGCAGCCCGGGGGGCTACACAGATACGCAGTATTTT. Protein: CASSPGGYTDTQYF.

The chain links TRBV5-1 to TRBJ1-2; D might be TRBD1 (6 bases). The CDR3 has 13 residues. V was trimmed by 4 bases and J by 5 bases, leaving 12 bases between them. Germline V gives CDR1 SGHRS, CDR2 YFSETQ. The CDR3 nucleotides are TGCGCCAGCAGCCCAGGGGACACTTATGGCTACACCTTC. Its translation is CASSPGDTYGYTF.

The V call is TRBV2, the J call TRBJ1-2, with D maybe TRBD1 (5 bases). V gave up 2 bases and J gave up 5 bases, with 15 bases separating them. CDR1 is SNHLY, CDR2 FYNNEI, per germline. This CDR3 has 15 amino acids. CDR3 nucleotides: TGTGCCAGCAGTGAAAGGGGCAGGGAGGGATATGGCTACACCTTC. Translation gives CASSERGREGYGYTF.

V usage is TRBV10-1 and J usage is TRBJ2-4, with 7 bases identical to TRBD1. Germline lookup yields CDR1 WNHNN and CDR2 SYGVQD (reference sequence). This CDR3 is 14 amino acids long. The junction had 8 bases not matched to a gene; V was cut back by 10 bases and J by 2 bases. CDR3 nucleotides: TGCGCCAAAGACAGGGTAGGCCCCAAAAACATTCAGTACTTC. This translates into CAKDRVGPKNIQYF.

The rearrangement uses TRBV12-3 or TRBV12-4 and TRBJ1-2; D unresolved. V gave up 5 bases and J gave up 6 bases, with 10 bases separating them. The CDR3 is 12 residues long. CDR3 region: CASSGGRDGYTF. The DNA of the CDR3 is TGTGCCAGCAGTGGAGGGAGAGATGGCTACACCTTC.

This rearrangement joins TRBV2 to TRBJ2-3, with TRBD1 identical over 8 bases. Trimming at V came to 6 bases and at J to 2 bases, leaving 4 bases not matched to a gene. This CDR3 spans 14 amino acids. The germline gives CDR1 SNHLY, CDR2 FYNNEI. The CDR3 loop is CASRDRGNTDTQYF. CDR3 sequence (DNA): TGTGCCAGCAGAGACAGGGGAAACACAGATACGCAGTATTTT.

This chain connects TRBV18 to TRBJ1-2, with D possibly being TRBD1 (6 bases). This CDR3 spans 15 amino acids. Germline lookup yields CDR1 KGHSH and CDR2 LQKENI. Trimming removed 3 bases at V and 6 bases at J, with 17 bases between. The CDR3 DNA reads TGTGCCAGCTCACCTACAGGGAAAGTGTTGGATGGCTACACCTTC. This translates into CASSPTGKVLDGYTF. Full variable domain (rest looked up from reference TRBV18 and TRBJ1-2): NAGVMQNPRHLVRRRGQEARLRCSPMKGHSHVYWYRQLPEEGLKFMVYLQKENIIDESGMPKERFSAEFPKEGPSILRIQQVVRGDSAAYFCASSPTGKVLDGYTFGSGTRLTVV.

The genes are TRBV19 and TRBJ2-4, with a possible D match to TRBD1 (6 bases). Germline-derived CDR1 and CDR2 are LNHDA and SQIVND (reference sequence). This CDR3 is built from 13 residues. The V end was cut by 9 bases, the J end by 3 bases, with 12 bases between. CDR3 in amino acids: CARSTGSKNIQYF. The CDR3, as DNA: TGTGCCAGATCAACAGGGAGCAAAAACATTCAGTACTTC.

Only a few counts were recorded for this clone. The chain is built from TRBV12-3 or TRBV12-4 and TRBJ2-7; 11 bases map to TRBD1. Germline trimming cut 10 bases from V and 3 bases from J; bases unmatched to any gene: 2. The length of the CDR3 is 12 residues. The CDR3: CATGTGGYEQYF. CDR3 DNA sequence: TGTGCCACCGGGACAGGGGGCTACGAGCAGTACTTC.